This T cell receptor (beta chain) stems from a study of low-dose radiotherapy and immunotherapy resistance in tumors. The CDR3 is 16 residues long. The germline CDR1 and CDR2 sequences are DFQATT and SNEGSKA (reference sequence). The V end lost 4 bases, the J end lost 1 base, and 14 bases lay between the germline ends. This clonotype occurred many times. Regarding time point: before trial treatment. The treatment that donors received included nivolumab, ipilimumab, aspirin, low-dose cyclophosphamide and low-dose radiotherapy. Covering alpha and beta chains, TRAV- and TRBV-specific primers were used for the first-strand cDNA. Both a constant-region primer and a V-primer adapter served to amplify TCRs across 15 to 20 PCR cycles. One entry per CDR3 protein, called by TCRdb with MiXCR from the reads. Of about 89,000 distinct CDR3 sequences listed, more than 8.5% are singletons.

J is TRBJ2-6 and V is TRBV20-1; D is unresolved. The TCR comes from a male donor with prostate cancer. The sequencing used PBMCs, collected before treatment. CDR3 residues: CSATPVRVSGANVLTF. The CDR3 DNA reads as TGCAGTGCTACCCCAGTACGAGTTTCTGGGGCCAACGTCCTGACTTTC.